This T cell receptor beta chain was identified during a study of beta chain features in type 1 diabetes. General study points: Within the patient group, naive, central memory and Treg TCRB repertoires appeared more similar to each other than within healthy donors. All four CD4+ subsets from Type 1 diabetes patients carried moderately but significantly shorter TCRB CDR3s.

About this clone: Its antigen is still unknown.

V was trimmed by 1 base and J by 0 bases, leaving 4 bases between them. CDR1 is SGHTA and CDR2 is FQGNSA in the germline V gene. CDR3 length: 15 amino acids. Using CD45RO/CCR7/CD25/CD127/CD95/CD27, CD4+ naive, central memory, regulatory and stem cell-like memory cells were sorted. Sequenced material consisted of expressed TCRB transcripts (all of the isolated RNA was reverse transcribed). TCRdb keeps only in-frame clones here, not all; method: immunoSEQ multiplex PCR. Among 300,000 to 450,000 clones, around 13% were seen once, and the ten largest hold around 0.0099%. Material: naive CD4+ T cells from blood. The sequence derives from a woman aged 18 to 35 with type 1 diabetes. The chain uses TRBV7-2 and TRBJ2-6; no clear D gene. CDR3 in DNA: TGTGCCAGCAGCTTAGTACACTCTGGGGCCAACGTCCTGACTTTC. Its protein product is CASSLVHSGANVLTF.